The 10 T cell receptor beta chains listed next were all sequenced from one sample in a study of blood T cell repertoires in COVID-19 (dated by TCRdb to about 2020). The protocol used for the library was the immunoSEQ multiplex PCR assay. TCRdb provides this immuneACCESS table in a form limited to in-frame rearrangements. Some clones are lacking; in checked studies, under half of them reflect an unresolved V gene, and why the rest are absent is not known. The sample table lists about 180,000 clones, around 84% of them with a count of one. Of the sample, 7% falls within the top ten clones. Sample: peripheral blood. Receptors originate from a man aged 50 or older with active or convalescent COVID-19.

The CDR3 DNA reads TGTGCCACCAGCAGATCGGACAGTCCGAGCTCCTACGAGCAGTACTTC. It translates to CATSRSDSPSSYEQYF. V usage is TRBV15 and J usage is TRBJ2-7; the D gene is possibly TRBD1 (6 bases). V lost 2 bases, J lost 0 bases, and 14 bases lay in between. The germline gives CDR1 LNHNV, CDR2 YYDKDF (reference sequence). CDR3 length: 16 amino acids.

The CDR3 loop is CASSLAGGETQYF. For the CDR3, the DNA is TGTGCCAGCAGCCTAGCGGGAGGGGAGACCCAGTACTTC. The chain employs TRBV14 and TRBJ2-5; the match to TRBD2 covers 11 bases. This CDR3 has 13 residues. CDR1 and CDR2 (germline): SGHDN, FVKESK. V lost 4 bases to trimming and J lost 5 bases; unmatched junction nucleotides: 0.

The chain couples TRBV7-9 to TRBJ1-4; D is perhaps TRBD1 (6 bases). The V gene's germline CDR1 is SEHNR and CDR2 FQNEAQ (reference sequence). V lost 5 bases to trimming and J lost 7 bases, with 17 bases between them. This CDR3 is built from 15 residues. CDR3 DNA: TGTGCCAGCAGCCTTAGGGGCCAGGGGACTGAAAAACTGTTTTTT. Translated, it gives CASSLRGQGTEKLFF.

V usage is TRBV29-1 and J usage is TRBJ2-7, with 10 bases that match TRBD2. V lost 3 bases, J lost 4 bases, and 6 bases stayed unmatched. The CDR3 extends over 14 amino acids. Germline CDR1 reads SQVTM; CDR2 reads ANQGSEA. The CDR3 region has the DNA TGCAGCGTTGAGGGGCCTAGCGGGAGTTACGAGCAGTACTTC. Amino acids: CSVEGPSGSYEQYF.

This clone was counted many times. Distinct nucleotide sequences in the sample also encode this CDR3. The gene calls are TRBV19 and TRBJ2-7; 8 bases fit TRBD1. Trimming removed 3 bases from V and 2 bases from J; junction bases left unmatched: 3. Per germline, CDR1 LNHDA and CDR2 SQIVND (reference sequence). The CDR3 consists of 14 residues. Here the CDR3 reads CASSIDRGPYEQYF. CDR3 DNA sequence: TGTGCCAGTAGTATCGACAGGGGCCCCTACGAGCAGTACTTC.

Here the CDR3 reads CATSDSGQVYEQYF. In DNA form, the CDR3 reads TGTGCCACCAGTGATTCGGGACAGGTCTACGAGCAGTACTTC. The chain recombines TRBV24-1 with TRBJ2-7, with TRBD1 identical over 8 bases. Per germline, CDR1 KGHDR and CDR2 SFDVKD. This CDR3 has 14 residues. Losses at the gene ends were 2 bases for V and 3 bases for J; bases not matched to a gene: 2.

This clone came up a few times. The chain uses TRBV7-2 and TRBJ2-1, with 7 bases aligning to TRBD2. V shed 5 bases, J shed 9 bases, and the junction held 7 bases outside the gene matches. The CDR3 is made up of 13 amino acids. Germline assignment: CDR1 SGHTA and CDR2 FQGNSA. The CDR3 reads CASSPRLAVEQFF. The CDR3 bases are TGTGCCAGCAGCCCCCGACTAGCCGTTGAGCAGTTCTTC. Full variable domain (outside the CDR3, taken from reference TRBV7-2 and TRBJ2-1): GAGVSQSPSNKVTEKGKDVELRCDPISGHTALYWYRQSLGQGLEFLIYFQGNSAPDKSGLPSDRFSAERTGGSVSTLTIQRTQQEDSAVYLCASSPRLAVEQFFGPGTRLTVL.

V usage is TRBV29-1 and J usage is TRBJ2-4; D gene uncertain. Germline lookup yields CDR1 SQVTM and CDR2 ANQGSEA. This CDR3 comprises 13 residues. Trimming took 1 base from V and 1 from J, leaving 5 bases between them. The CDR3 is CSVEAGAKNIQYF. The CDR3 coding sequence is TGCAGCGTTGAAGCGGGTGCCAAAAACATTCAGTACTTC.

In regard to this clone: Other DNA sequences in this specimen translate into the identical CDR3. V is TRBV5-1 and J is TRBJ1-1; D is uncertain. Trimming removed 0 bases from V and 1 base from J, with 7 bases in between. The CDR3 contains 14 residues. Per germline, CDR1 SGHRS and CDR2 YFSETQ. CDR3 in DNA: TGCGCCAGCAGCTTGGTTTCCGGGAACACTGAAGCTTTCTTT. Protein: CASSLVSGNTEAFF.

The chain links TRBV6-5 to TRBJ1-5; TRBD1 is a possible D gene (6 bases). CDR1 and CDR2 (germline): MNHEY, SVGAGI. V was pared by 0 bases and J by 6 bases, with 12 bases between. This CDR3 has 15 amino acids. The CDR3 protein is CASSYSWGLGQPQHF. The CDR3 DNA follows: TGTGCCAGCAGTTACTCGTGGGGGCTCGGTCAGCCCCAGCATTTT.